This TCR beta chain was profiled in a study of CD4 and CD8 cells across lung adenocarcinoma regions. This clonotype was seen just once. A junction end diverges from the germline sequence, so it may reflect a read error. The germline V gene has CDR1 MNHNS and CDR2 SASEGT. This CDR3 spans 12 amino acids. Donors had localized lung adenocarcinoma, a non-small cell lung cancer. From the PCR reads, TCRdb called clonotypes with MiXCR, one entry per CDR3 protein. This repertoire shows fewer than 20,000 distinct CDR3 sequences, more than 45% found once; its top ten account for about 54%. This chain joins TRBV6-1 and TRBJ2-1; D tentatively fits TRBD1 or TRBD2 (6 bases each). This clonotype originated in a female donor with lung adenocarcinoma. The CD4 and CD8 labels of this study may be unreliable. The sequenced material came from CD8+ T cells from the center of a lung tumor. The CDR3 bases are TGTGCGAGCAGGGGAGGCAAAAACATGCAGTTCTTC. Protein sequence: CASRGGKNMQFF.